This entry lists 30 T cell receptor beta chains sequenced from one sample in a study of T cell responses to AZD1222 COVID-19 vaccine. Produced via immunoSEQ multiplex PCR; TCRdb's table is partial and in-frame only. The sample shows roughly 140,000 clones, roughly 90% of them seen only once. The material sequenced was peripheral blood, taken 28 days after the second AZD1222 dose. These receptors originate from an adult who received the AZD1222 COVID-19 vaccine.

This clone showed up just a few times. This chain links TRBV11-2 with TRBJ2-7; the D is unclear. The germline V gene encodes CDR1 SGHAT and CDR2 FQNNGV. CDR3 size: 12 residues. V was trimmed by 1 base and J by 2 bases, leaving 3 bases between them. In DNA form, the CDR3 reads TGTGCCAGCAGCTTAGTCCCCTACGAGCAGTACTTC. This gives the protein CASSLVPYEQYF.

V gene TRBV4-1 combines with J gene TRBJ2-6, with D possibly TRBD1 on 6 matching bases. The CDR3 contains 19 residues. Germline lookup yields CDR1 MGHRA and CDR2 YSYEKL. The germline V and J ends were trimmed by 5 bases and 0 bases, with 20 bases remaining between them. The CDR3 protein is CASSNLQGRGVSGANVLTF. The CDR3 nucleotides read TGCGCCAGCAGCAACCTACAGGGCAGGGGAGTCTCTGGGGCCAACGTCCTGACTTTC.

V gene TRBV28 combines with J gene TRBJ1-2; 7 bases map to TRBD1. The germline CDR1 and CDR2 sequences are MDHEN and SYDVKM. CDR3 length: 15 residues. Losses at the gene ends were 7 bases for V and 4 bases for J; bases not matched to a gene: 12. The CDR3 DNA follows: TGTGCCAGCAAAGTACAGGGGCGGGATAGCTATGGCTACACCTTC. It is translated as CASKVQGRDSYGYTF.

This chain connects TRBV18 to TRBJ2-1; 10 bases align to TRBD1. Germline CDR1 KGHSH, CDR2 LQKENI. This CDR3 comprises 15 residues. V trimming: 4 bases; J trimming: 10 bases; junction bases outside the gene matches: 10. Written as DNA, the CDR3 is TGTGCCAGCTCACTCGACGGGACAGGGGTTGGGGAGCAGTTCTTC. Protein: CASSLDGTGVGEQFF. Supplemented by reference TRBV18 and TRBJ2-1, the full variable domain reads NAGVMQNPRHLVRRRGQEARLRCSPMKGHSHVYWYRQLPEEGLKFMVYLQKENIIDESGMPKERFSAEFPKEGPSILRIQQVVRGDSAAYFCASSLDGTGVGEQFFGPGTRLTVL.

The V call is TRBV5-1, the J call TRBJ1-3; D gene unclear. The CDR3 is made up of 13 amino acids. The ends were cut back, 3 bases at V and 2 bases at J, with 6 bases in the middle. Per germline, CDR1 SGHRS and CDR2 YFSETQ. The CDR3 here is CASSSFTGNTIYF. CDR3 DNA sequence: TGCGCCAGCAGCTCGTTTACTGGAAACACCATATATTTT.

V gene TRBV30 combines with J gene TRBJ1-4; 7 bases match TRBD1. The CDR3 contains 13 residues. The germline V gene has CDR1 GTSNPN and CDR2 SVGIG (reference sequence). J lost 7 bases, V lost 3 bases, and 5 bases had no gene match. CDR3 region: CAWRGQILEKLFF. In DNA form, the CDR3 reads TGTGCCTGGAGGGGACAGATCCTTGAAAAACTGTTTTTT.

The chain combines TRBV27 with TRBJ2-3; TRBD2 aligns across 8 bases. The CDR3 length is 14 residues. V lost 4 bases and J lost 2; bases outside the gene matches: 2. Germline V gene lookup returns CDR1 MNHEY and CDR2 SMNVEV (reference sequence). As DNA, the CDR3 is TGTGCCAGCAGTTCGGGACTAGACACAGATACGCAGTATTTT. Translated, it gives CASSSGLDTDTQYF.

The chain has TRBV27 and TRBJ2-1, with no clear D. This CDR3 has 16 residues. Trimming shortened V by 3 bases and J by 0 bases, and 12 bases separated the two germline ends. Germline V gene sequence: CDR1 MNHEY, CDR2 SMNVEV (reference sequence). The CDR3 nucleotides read TGTGCCAGCAGTTTCTCTAGTTCCACCTCCTACAATGAGCAGTTCTTC. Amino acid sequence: CASSFSSSTSYNEQFF.

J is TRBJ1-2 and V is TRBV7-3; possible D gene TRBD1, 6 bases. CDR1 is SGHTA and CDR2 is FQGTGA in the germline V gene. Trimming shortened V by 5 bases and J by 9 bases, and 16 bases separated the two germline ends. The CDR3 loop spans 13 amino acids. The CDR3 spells CASSQGYRERYTF. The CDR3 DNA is TGTGCCAGCAGCCAGGGTTACAGGGAGCGCTACACCTTC.

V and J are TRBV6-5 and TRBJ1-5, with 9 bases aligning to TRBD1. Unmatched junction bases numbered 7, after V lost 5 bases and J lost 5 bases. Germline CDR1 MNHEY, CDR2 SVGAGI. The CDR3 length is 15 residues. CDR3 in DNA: TGTGCCAGCAGTCGAAAGGGACAGGGCGATCAGCCCCAGCATTTT. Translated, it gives CASSRKGQGDQPQHF.

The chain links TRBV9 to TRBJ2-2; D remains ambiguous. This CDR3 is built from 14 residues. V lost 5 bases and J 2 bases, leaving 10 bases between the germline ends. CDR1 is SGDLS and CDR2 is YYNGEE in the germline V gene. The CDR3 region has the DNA TGTGCCAGCAGTGGGAAGGCTAACACCGGGGAGCTGTTTTTT. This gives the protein CASSGKANTGELFF. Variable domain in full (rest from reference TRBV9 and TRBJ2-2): DSGVTQTPKHLITATGQRVTLRCSPRSGDLSVYWYQQSLDQGLQFLIQYYNGEERAKGNILERFSAQQFPDLHSELNLSSLELGDSALYFCASSGKANTGELFFGEGSRLTVL.

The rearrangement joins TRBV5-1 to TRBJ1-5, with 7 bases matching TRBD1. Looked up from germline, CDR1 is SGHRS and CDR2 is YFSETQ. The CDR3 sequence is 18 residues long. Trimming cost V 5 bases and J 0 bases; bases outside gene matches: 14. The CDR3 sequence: CASSRAGQNINSNQPQHF. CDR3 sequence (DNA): TGCGCCAGCAGTCGGGCGGGACAGAATATAAATAGCAATCAGCCCCAGCATTTT.

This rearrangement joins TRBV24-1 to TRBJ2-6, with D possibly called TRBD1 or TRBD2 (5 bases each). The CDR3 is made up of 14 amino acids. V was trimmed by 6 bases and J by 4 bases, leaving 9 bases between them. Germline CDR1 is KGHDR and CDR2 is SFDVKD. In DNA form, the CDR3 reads TGTGCCACCAGTAACGGGGCGGGGGCCAACGTCCTGACTTTC. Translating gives CATSNGAGANVLTF.

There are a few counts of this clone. The CDR3 DNA sequence: TGTGCCAGCAGCCTTACCCCGGGACAGGGGGTCAACTATGGCTACACCTTC. Its protein is CASSLTPGQGVNYGYTF. This chain connects TRBV9 to TRBJ1-2, with 11 bases aligning to TRBD1. The CDR3 extends over 17 amino acids. Germline V CDR1 and CDR2: SGDLS, YYNGEE. The trim removed 4 bases at V and 2 bases at J, leaving 10 bases unmatched.

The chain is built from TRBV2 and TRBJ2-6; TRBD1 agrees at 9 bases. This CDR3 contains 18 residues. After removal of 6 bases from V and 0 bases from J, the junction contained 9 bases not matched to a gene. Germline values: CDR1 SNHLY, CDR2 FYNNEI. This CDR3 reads CASRALGQGSSGANVLTF. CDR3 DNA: TGTGCCAGCAGAGCCCTAGGACAGGGGAGCTCTGGGGCCAACGTCCTGACTTTC.

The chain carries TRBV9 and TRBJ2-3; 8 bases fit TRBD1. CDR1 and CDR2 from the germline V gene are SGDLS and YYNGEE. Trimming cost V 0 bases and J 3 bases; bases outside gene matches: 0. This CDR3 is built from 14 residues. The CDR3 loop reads CASSVGQGTDTQYF. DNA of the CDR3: TGTGCCAGCAGCGTAGGACAGGGGACAGATACGCAGTATTTT.

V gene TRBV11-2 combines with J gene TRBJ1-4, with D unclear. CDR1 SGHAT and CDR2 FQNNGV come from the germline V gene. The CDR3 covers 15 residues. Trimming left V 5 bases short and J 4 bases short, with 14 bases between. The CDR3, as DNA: TGTGCCAGCAGCGGGCCCGGGTCCGATAATGAAAAACTGTTTTTT. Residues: CASSGPGSDNEKLFF.

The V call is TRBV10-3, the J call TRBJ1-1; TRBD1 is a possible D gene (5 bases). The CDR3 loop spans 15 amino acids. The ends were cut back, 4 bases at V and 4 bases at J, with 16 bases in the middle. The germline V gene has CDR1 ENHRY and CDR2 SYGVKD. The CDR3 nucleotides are TGTGCCATCAGTGTGTCGTTCAGGGTATCCACTGAAGCTTTCTTT. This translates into CAISVSFRVSTEAFF.

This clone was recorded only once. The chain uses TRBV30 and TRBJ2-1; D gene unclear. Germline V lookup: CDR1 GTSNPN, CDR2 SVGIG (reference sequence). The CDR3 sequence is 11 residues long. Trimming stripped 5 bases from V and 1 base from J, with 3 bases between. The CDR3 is CAWESYNEQFF. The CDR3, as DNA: TGTGCCTGGGAGTCCTACAATGAGCAGTTCTTC.

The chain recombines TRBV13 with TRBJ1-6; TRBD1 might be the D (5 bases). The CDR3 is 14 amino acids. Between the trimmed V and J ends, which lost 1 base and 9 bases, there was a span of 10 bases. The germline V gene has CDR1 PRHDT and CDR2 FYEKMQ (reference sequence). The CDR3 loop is CASSLAGRASPLHF. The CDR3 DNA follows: TGTGCCAGCAGCTTAGCAGGGAGGGCTTCACCCCTCCACTTT.

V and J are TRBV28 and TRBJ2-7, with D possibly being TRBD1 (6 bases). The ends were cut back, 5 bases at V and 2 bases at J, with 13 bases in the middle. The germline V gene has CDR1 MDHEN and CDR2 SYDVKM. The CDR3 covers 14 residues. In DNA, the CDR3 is TGTGCCAGCAGTCACTCAAGGGGGACCTACGAGCAGTACTTC. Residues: CASSHSRGTYEQYF.

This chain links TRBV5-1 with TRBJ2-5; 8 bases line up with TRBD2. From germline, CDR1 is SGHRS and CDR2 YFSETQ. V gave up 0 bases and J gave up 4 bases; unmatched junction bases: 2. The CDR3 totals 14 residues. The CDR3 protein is CASSLGSGVETQYF. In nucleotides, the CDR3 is TGCGCCAGCAGCTTGGGTAGCGGGGTAGAGACCCAGTACTTC.

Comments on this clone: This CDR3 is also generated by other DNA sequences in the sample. The CDR3 coding sequence is TGCGCCAGCAGCCTTACCGGAGGGACTGAAGCTTTCTTT. This translates into CASSLTGGTEAFF. This sequence joins TRBV5-1 and TRBJ1-1, with D uncertain. Trimming pared 4 bases from V and 5 bases from J, leaving 12 bases between. The germline gives CDR1 SGHRS, CDR2 YFSETQ. This CDR3 comprises 13 residues. Together with reference TRBV5-1 and TRBJ1-1, the CDR3 gives the full variable domain: KAGVTQTPRYLIKTRGQQVTLSCSPISGHRSVSWYQQTPGQGLQFLFEYFSETQRNKGNFPGRFSGRQFSNSRSEMNVSTLELGDSALYLCASSLTGGTEAFFGQGTRLTVV.

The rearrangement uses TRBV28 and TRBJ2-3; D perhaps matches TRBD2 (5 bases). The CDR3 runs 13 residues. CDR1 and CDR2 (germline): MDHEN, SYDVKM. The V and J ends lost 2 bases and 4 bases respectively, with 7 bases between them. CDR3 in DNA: TGTGCCAGCAGTTTAGCGGGCCCAGATACGCAGTATTTT. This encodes CASSLAGPDTQYF.

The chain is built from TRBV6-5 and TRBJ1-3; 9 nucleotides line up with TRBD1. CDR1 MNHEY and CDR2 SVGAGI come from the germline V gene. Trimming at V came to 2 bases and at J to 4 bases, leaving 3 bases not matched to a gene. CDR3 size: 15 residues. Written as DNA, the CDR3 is TGTGCCAGCAGTTACACGGGACAGGGCGGAAACACCATATATTTT. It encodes CASSYTGQGGNTIYF.

CDR3 nucleotide sequence: TGTGCCTGGAGTGGATTCTCGGAGAGGGGCGGACCCTACAATGAGCAGTTCTTC. Translating it yields CAWSGFSERGGPYNEQFF. J is TRBJ2-1 and V is TRBV30, with D tentatively TRBD1 or TRBD2 (5 bases each). The CDR3 loop spans 18 amino acids. CDR1 is GTSNPN, CDR2 SVGIG, per germline (reference sequence). The V end was cut by 1 base, the J end by 2 bases, with 21 bases between.

DNA for the CDR3: TGTGCCAGCTCCTCTTGGGGGGCGGATTCGGTCGCTGAAGCTTTCTTT. This translates into CASSSWGADSVAEAFF. This rearrangement joins TRBV18 to TRBJ1-1; D is perhaps TRBD1 (6 bases). The CDR3 contains 16 residues. V lost 6 bases and J 6 bases, leaving 23 bases between the germline ends. Germline V gives CDR1 KGHSH, CDR2 LQKENI. The full variable domain, with the rest looked up from reference TRBV18 and TRBJ1-1, is NAGVMQNPRHLVRRRGQEARLRCSPMKGHSHVYWYRQLPEEGLKFMVYLQKENIIDESGMPKERFSAEFPKEGPSILRIQQVVRGDSAAYFCASSSWGADSVAEAFFGQGTRLTVV.

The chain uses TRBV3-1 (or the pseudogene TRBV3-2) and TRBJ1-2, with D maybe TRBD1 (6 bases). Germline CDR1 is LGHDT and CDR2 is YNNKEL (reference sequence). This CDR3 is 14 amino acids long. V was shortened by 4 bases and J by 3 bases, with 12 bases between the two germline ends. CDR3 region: CASSRGQNHYGYTF. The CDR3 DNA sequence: TGTGCCAGCAGCCGAGGACAGAACCACTATGGCTACACCTTC.

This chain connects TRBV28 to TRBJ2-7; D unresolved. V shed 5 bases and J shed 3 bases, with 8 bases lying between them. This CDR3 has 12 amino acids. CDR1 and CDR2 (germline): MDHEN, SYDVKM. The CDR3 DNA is TGTGCCAGCAGTAATGCCGGCTACGAGCAGTACTTC. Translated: CASSNAGYEQYF.

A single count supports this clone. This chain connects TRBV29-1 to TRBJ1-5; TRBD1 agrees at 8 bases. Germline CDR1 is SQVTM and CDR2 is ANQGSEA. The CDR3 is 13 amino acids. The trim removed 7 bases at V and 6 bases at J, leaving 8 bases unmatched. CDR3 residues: CSAGAGGGQPQHF. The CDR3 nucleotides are TGCAGCGCCGGCGCAGGGGGCGGTCAGCCCCAGCATTTT.